This record looks at one T cell receptor beta chain sequence and its context. Its antigen remains unknown. TCRdb called the RT-PCR reads again in MiXCR, with one record for every CDR3 protein. The sample includes about 700,000 distinct CDR3 sequences, less than 20% of them seen just once. The germline CDR1 and CDR2 sequences are SGHTA and FQGNSA. V lost 5 bases and J lost 3; bases outside the gene matches: 9. The length of the CDR3 is 17 residues. The data stem from a study of response to subunit inactivated influenza vaccine. Notes on the study in general: Every seasonal influenza vaccination brings in few new T cells, the authors suggested.

This sequence joins TRBV7-2 and TRBJ2-2; 10 bases line up with TRBD2. This TCR came from a man in his fifties or sixties who received an inactivated influenza vaccine. Sequenced material: PBMCs from blood, taken roughly 13 days after vaccination. As DNA, the CDR3 is TGTGCCAGCAGCCGGGACGCGACTAGCGGGCACACCGGGGAGCTGTTTTTT. The encoded protein is CASSRDATSGHTGELFF.